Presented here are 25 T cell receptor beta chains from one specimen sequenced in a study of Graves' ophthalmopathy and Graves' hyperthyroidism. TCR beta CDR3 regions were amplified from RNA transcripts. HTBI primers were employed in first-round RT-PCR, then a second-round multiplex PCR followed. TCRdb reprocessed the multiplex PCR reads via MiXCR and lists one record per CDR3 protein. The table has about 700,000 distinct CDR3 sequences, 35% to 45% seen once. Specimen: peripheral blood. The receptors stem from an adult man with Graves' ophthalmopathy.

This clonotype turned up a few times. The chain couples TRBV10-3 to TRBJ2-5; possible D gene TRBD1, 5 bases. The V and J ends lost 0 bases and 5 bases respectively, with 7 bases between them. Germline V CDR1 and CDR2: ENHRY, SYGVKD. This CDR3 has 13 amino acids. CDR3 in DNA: TGTGCCATCAGTGAGTCTACAGGCGAGACCCAGTACTTC. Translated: CAISESTGETQYF.

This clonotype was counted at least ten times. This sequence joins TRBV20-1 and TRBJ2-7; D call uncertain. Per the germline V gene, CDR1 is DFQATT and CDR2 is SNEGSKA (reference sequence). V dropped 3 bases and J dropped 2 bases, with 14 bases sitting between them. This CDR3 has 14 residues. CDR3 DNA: TGCAGTGCTAGGCCCGGTGGGGTAACCTACGAGCAGTACTTC. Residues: CSARPGGVTYEQYF.

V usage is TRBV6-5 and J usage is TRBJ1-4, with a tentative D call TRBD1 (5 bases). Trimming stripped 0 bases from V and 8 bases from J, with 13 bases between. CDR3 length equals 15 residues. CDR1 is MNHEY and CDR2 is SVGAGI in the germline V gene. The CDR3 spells CASSYSPGRGEKLFF. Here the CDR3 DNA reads TGTGCCAGCAGTTACTCCCCGGGTCGGGGGGAAAAACTGTTTTTT.

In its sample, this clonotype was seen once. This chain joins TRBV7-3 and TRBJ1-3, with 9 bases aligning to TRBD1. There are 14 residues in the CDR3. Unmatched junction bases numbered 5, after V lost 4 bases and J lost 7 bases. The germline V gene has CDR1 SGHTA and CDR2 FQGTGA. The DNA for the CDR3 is TGTGCCAGCAGCTCCCGGGACAGGGAGAACACCATATATTTT. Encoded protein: CASSSRDRENTIYF.

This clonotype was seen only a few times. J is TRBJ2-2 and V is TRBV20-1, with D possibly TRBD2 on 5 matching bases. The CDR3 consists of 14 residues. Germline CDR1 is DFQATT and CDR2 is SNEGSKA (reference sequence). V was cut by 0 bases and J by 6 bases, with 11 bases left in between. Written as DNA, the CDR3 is TGCAGTGCTAGAGATCTACGGGGTCCCGGGGAGCTGTTTTTT. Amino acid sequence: CSARDLRGPGELFF.

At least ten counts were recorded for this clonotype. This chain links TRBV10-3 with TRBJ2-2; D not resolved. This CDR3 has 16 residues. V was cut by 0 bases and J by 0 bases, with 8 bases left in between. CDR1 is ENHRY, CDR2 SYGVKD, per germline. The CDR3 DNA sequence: TGTGCCATCAGTGAGTCGAACTACACGAACACCGGGGAGCTGTTTTTT. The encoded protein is CAISESNYTNTGELFF.

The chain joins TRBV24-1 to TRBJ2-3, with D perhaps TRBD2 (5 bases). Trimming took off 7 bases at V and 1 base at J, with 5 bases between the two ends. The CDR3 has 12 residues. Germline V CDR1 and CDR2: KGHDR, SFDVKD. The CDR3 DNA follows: TGTGCCACCAGGGGAGGCACAGATACGCAGTATTTT. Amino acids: CATRGGTDTQYF.

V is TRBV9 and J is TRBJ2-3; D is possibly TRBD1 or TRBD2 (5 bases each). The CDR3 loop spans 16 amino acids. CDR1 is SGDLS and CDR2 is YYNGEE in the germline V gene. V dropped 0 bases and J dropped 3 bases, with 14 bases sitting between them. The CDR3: CASSVGGNVPTDTQYF. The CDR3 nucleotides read TGTGCCAGCAGCGTAGGGGGGAACGTGCCTACAGATACGCAGTATTTT.

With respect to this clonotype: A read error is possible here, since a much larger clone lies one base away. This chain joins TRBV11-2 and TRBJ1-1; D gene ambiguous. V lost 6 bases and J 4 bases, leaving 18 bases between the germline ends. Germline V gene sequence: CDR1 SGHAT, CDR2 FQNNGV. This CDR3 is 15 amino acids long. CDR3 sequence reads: CASRGLTSKATEAFF. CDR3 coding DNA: TGTGCCAGCAGAGGGTTGACGAGTAAAGCCACTGAAGCTTTCTTT.

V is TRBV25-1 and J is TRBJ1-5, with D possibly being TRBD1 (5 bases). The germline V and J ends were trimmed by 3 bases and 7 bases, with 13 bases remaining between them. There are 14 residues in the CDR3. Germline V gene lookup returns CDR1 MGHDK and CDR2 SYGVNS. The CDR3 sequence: CASSDRAGTQPQHF. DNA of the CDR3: TGTGCCAGCAGTGACAGGGCAGGGACCCAGCCCCAGCATTTT.

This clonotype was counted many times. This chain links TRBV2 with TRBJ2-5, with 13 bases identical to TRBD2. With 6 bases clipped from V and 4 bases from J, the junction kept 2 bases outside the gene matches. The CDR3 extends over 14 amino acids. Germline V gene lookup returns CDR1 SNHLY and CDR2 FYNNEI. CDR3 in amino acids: CASSRTSGRETQYF. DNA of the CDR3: TGTGCCAGCAGCCGGACTAGCGGGAGAGAGACCCAGTACTTC.

The CDR3 spells CASSGQGRGENTEAFF. The CDR3 nucleotides are TGTGCCAGCTCCGGACAGGGGAGGGGAGAGAACACTGAAGCTTTCTTT. This chain links TRBV25-1 with TRBJ1-1; 9 positions match TRBD1. The CDR3 sequence is 16 residues long. The V gene end was trimmed by 8 bases and the J gene end by 1 base; junction bases not matched to a gene: 11. Germline V CDR1 and CDR2: MGHDK, SYGVNS.

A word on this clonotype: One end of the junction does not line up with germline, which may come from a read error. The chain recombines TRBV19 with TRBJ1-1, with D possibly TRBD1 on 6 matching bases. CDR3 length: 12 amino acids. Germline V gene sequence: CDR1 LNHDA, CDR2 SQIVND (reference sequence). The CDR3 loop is CASSPQGGEASF. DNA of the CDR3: TGTGCCAGTAGTCCACAGGGCGGTGAAGCTTCCTTT. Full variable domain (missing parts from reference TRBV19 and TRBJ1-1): DGGITQSPKYLFRKEGQNVTLSCEQNLNHDAMYWYRQDPGQGLRLIYYSQIVNDFQKGDIAEGYSVSREKKESFPLTVTSAQKNPTAFYLCASSPQGGEASFGQGTRLTVV.

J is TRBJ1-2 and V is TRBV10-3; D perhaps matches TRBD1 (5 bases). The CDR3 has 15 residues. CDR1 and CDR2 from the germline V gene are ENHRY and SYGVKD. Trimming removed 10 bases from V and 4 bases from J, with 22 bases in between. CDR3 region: CASRDYRDSIYGYTF. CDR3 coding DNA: TGTGCCAGCAGGGACTACCGGGACTCCATCTATGGCTACACCTTC.

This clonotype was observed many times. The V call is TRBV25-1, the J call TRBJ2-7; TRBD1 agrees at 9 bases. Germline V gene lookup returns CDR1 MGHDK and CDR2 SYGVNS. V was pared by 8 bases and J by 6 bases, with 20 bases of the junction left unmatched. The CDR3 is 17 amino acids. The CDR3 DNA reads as TGTGCCAGCGGGGGCCCCGCAGCGGGACAGGGCCGCTCCGAGCAGTACTTC. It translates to CASGGPAAGQGRSEQYF.

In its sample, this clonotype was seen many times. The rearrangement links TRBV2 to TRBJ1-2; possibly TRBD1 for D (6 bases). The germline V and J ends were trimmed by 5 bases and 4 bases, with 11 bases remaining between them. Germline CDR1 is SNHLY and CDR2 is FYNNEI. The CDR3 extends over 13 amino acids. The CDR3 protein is CASSSGESYGYTF. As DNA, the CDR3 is TGTGCCAGCAGTTCAGGGGAATCCTATGGCTACACCTTC.

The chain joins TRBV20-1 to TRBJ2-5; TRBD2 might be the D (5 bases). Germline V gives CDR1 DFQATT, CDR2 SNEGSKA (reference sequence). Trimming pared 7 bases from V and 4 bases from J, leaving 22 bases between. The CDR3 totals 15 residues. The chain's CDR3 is CSVRIRERGRETQYF. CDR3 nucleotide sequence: TGCAGTGTCCGGATCCGGGAAAGAGGTCGAGAGACCCAGTACTTC.

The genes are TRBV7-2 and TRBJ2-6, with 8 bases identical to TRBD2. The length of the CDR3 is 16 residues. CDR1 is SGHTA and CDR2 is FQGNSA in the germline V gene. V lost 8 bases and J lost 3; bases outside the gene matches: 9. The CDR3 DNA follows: TGTGCCAGCCGCCGGGGGGGGACCTATGGGGCCAACGTCCTGACTTTC. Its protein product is CASRRGGTYGANVLTF.

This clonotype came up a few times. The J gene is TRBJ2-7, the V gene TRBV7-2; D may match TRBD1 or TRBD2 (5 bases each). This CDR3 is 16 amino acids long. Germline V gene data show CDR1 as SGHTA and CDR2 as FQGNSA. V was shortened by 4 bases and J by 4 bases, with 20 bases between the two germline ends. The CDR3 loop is CASSSGGGTILYEQYF. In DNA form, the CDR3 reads TGTGCCAGCAGCTCTGGGGGTGGGACGATCCTATACGAGCAGTACTTC.

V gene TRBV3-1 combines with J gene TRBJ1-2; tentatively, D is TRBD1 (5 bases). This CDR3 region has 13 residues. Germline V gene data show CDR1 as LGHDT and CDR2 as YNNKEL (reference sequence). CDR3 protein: CASGQGTIYGYTF. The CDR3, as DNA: TGTGCTAGCGGCCAGGGAACAATCTATGGCTACACCTTC.

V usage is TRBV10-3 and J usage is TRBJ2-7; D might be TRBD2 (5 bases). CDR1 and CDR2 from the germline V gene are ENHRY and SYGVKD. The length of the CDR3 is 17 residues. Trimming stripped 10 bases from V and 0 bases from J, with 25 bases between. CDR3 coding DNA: TGTGCCAGCAGATATTCCCGAGGGCACGGAAGCTCCTACGAGCAGTACTTC. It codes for CASRYSRGHGSSYEQYF.

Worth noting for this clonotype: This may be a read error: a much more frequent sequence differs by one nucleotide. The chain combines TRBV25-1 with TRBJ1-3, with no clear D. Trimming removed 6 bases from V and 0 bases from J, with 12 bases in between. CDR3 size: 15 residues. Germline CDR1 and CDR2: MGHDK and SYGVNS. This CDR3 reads CASSPAGVSGNTIYF. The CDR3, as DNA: TGTGCCAGCAGCCCCGCAGGAGTCTCTGGAAACACCATATATTTT.

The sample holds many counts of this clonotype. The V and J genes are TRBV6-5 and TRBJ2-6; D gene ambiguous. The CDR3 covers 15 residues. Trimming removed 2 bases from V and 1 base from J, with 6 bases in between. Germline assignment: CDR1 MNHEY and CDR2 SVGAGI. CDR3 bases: TGTGCCAGCAGTTACGACACTTCTGGGGCCAACGTCCTGACTTTC. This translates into CASSYDTSGANVLTF.

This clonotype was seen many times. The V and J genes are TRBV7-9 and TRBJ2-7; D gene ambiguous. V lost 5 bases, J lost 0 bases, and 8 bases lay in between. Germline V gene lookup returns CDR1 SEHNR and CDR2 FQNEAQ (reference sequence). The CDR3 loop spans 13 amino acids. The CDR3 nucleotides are TGTGCCAGCAGCGTACCGAGCTCCTACGAGCAGTACTTC. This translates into CASSVPSSYEQYF.

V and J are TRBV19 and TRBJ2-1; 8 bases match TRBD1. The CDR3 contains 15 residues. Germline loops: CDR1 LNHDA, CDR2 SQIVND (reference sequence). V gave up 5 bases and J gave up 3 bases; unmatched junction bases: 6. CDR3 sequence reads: CASSEGQDFYNEQFF. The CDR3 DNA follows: TGTGCCAGTAGTGAGGGACAGGATTTCTACAATGAGCAGTTCTTC.